This TCR beta chain was recovered during a study of T-cell memory formation after mild COVID-19. Notes on the study in general: CD4/CD8 balance characterized clones contracting day 15 to 85, and CD4+ skew characterized later expanders. Specificity for SARS-CoV-2 was not confirmed among the second-wave clones peaking on day 37.

The 5'RACE method, run with constant-segment primers, produced TCR alpha and TCR beta cDNA libraries (carrying sample barcodes and UMIs). TCRdb processed the 5' RACE reads anew with MiXCR; each CDR3 protein has one entry. In the table there are about 430,000 distinct CDR3 sequences, roughly 26% of which are singletons. Trimming left V 7 bases short and J 8 bases short, with 6 bases between. Germline V lookup: CDR1 MDHEN, CDR2 SYDVKM. The CDR3 covers 10 residues. A few counts support this clonotype. The antigen is unknown. The sample taken for sequencing was PBMCs or a T cell subset sorted from them (not recorded which). V is TRBV28 and J is TRBJ2-1; D gene unclear. This receptor was identified in an adult woman who had mild COVID-19 (a few samples of this study predate the infection). Cell type and time point are not known. The CDR3: CASNGYEQFF. CDR3 bases: TGTGCCAGCAATGGGTATGAGCAGTTCTTC.